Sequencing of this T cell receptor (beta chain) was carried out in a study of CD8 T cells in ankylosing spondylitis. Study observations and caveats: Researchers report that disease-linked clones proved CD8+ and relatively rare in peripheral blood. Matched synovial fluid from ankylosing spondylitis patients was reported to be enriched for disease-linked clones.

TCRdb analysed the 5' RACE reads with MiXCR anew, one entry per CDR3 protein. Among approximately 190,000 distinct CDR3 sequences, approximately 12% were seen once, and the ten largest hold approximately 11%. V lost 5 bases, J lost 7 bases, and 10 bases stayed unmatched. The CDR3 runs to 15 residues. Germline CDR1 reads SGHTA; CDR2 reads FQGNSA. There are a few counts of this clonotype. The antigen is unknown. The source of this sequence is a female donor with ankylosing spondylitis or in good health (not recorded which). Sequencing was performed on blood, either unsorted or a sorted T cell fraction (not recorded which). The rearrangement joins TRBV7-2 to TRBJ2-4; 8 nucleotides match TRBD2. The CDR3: CASSESGSPMNIQYF. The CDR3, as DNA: TGTGCCAGCAGCGAAAGCGGGAGCCCCATGAACATTCAGTACTTC.